Below are 23 T cell receptor beta chains sequenced from a single sample in a study of early T cells in non-severe SARS-CoV-2 infection. MiXCR, applied by TCRdb to the 5' RACE reads, yields one record per CDR3 protein. The top ten clones hold 4.8% of a sample with about 40,000 distinct CDR3 sequences, 4.7% of them seen once. Specimen: whole blood. The source of these receptors is an adult who was a healthcare worker with PCR-confirmed SARS-CoV-2 infection or an uninfected control (not recorded which).

This clonotype was seen many times. The chain joins TRBV28 to TRBJ2-2; maybe TRBD2 (6 bases). The ends were cut back, 8 bases at V and 3 bases at J, with 16 bases in the middle. Germline CDR1 MDHEN, CDR2 SYDVKM. CDR3 size: 15 residues. In DNA, the CDR3 is TGTGCCAGCTACGGCGGCGGGATAGACACCGGGGAGCTGTTTTTT. Translated, it gives CASYGGGIDTGELFF. Filled out from reference TRBV28 and TRBJ2-2, the complete variable domain reads DVKVTQSSRYLVKRTGEKVFLECVQDMDHENMFWYRQDPGLGLRLIYFSYDVKMKEKGDIPEGYSVSREKKERFSLILESASTNQTSMYLCASYGGGIDTGELFFGEGSRLTVL.

The rearrangement uses TRBV4-1 and TRBJ2-2; D remains ambiguous. Trimming removed 3 bases at V and 5 bases at J, with 7 bases between. The CDR3 runs 13 residues. Germline V gene lookup returns CDR1 MGHRA and CDR2 YSYEKL. CDR3 protein: CASSQSGTGELFF. Here the CDR3 DNA reads TGCGCCAGCAGCCAGTCCGGGACCGGGGAGCTGTTTTTT.

This chain joins TRBV20-1 and TRBJ2-7; a possible D gene is TRBD1 (7 bases). CDR1 DFQATT and CDR2 SNEGSKA come from the germline V gene (reference sequence). The V and J ends lost 5 bases and 2 bases respectively, with 16 bases between them. The CDR3 length is 14 residues. CDR3 sequence reads: CSAANQGGPYEQYF. DNA of the CDR3: TGCAGTGCTGCGAACCAGGGGGGTCCCTACGAGCAGTACTTC.

Comments on this clonotype: A single base separates this from a much larger clone, so it may be a read error. CDR3 protein: CASSLFSNQPQHF. The CDR3 DNA reads TGTGCCAGCAGCTTATTTAGCAATCAGCCCCAGCATTTT. The V call is TRBV11-2, the J call TRBJ1-5, with no clear D. Trimming took off 2 bases at V and 0 bases at J, with 2 bases between the two ends. Looked up from germline, CDR1 is SGHAT and CDR2 is FQNNGV. This CDR3 comprises 13 residues.

This clonotype showed up just a few times. The rearrangement uses TRBV7-9 and TRBJ2-1, with D tentatively TRBD1 (6 bases). The CDR3 is 15 amino acids. In germline, CDR1 is SEHNR, CDR2 FQNEAQ (reference sequence). With 5 bases removed from V and 4 bases from J, the gap between germline ends came to 15 bases. In DNA form, the CDR3 reads TGTGCCAGCAGCCCGGTAGGGGGTGGATACAATGAGCAGTTCTTC. It yields the protein CASSPVGGGYNEQFF.

In this sample, this clonotype turned up a few times. The V call is TRBV11-3, the J call TRBJ1-1; the D is unclear. Germline CDR1 reads SGHNT; CDR2 reads YENEEA. The CDR3 runs to 15 residues. V lost 5 bases and J 0 bases, leaving 13 bases between the germline ends. This CDR3 reads CASSPRREVNTEAFF. CDR3 coding DNA: TGTGCCAGCAGCCCAAGGCGGGAGGTGAACACTGAAGCTTTCTTT.

This clonotype has ten or more counts. The V gene is TRBV5-4, the J gene TRBJ2-5; D gene unclear. Trimming stripped 2 bases from V and 5 bases from J, with 7 bases between. The CDR3 is made up of 12 amino acids. CDR1 and CDR2 (germline): SGHNT, YYREEE (reference sequence). CDR3: CASSFGSETQYF. DNA of the CDR3: TGTGCCAGCAGCTTCGGTAGCGAGACCCAGTACTTC.

This clonotype was recorded many times. The chain carries TRBV6-6 and TRBJ1-5, with D perhaps TRBD1 (5 bases). Germline V gene data show CDR1 as MNHNY and CDR2 as SVGAGI (reference sequence). The CDR3 consists of 16 residues. V lost 6 bases to trimming and J lost 0 bases, with 15 bases between them. CDR3 nucleotides: TGTGCCAGCAGCCAACTCAGGGATTATAGCAATCAGCCCCAGCATTTT. As protein: CASSQLRDYSNQPQHF.

This clonotype was seen repeatedly, ten times or more. This sequence joins TRBV7-9 and TRBJ2-7; D possibly matches TRBD1 or TRBD2 (5 bases each). The CDR3 totals 12 residues. The germline V and J ends were trimmed by 8 bases and 2 bases, with 10 bases remaining between them. Looked up from germline, CDR1 is SEHNR and CDR2 is FQNEAQ (reference sequence). The CDR3 bases are TGTGCCAGCGGCCGAGGGGCCTACGAGCAGTACTTC. This translates into CASGRGAYEQYF.

This clonotype was counted between two and nine times. The chain links TRBV4-3 to TRBJ1-4; possible D gene TRBD1, 6 bases. Trimming pared 0 bases from V and 3 bases from J, leaving 14 bases between. In germline, CDR1 is LGHNA, CDR2 YSLEER. CDR3 length equals 17 residues. CDR3 residues: CASSQDGSDRPNEKLFF. Here the CDR3 DNA reads TGCGCCAGCAGCCAAGATGGGTCGGACAGACCTAATGAAAAACTGTTTTTT.

The V call is TRBV30, the J call TRBJ1-2; D remains unclear. Per the germline V gene, CDR1 is GTSNPN and CDR2 is SVGIG (reference sequence). The CDR3 covers 11 residues. V dropped 5 bases and J dropped 8 bases, with 12 bases sitting between them. For the CDR3, the DNA is TGTGCCTGGGGTTGGCCGGGAGGCTACACCTTC. This sequence encodes CAWGWPGGYTF.

This clonotype was seen ten or more times. The CDR3 protein is CASSRLSWTDQETQYF. CDR3 sequence (DNA): TGTGCCAGCAGCCGACTTTCATGGACGGACCAAGAGACCCAGTACTTC. The chain links TRBV28 to TRBJ2-5; no clear D. The CDR3 extends over 16 amino acids. Germline lookup yields CDR1 MDHEN and CDR2 SYDVKM. Trimming shortened V by 6 bases and J by 0 bases, and 17 bases separated the two germline ends.

This clonotype showed up many times. This rearrangement joins TRBV12-3 or TRBV12-4 to TRBJ2-2; 8 positions match TRBD1. V was clipped by 5 bases and J by 5 bases; unmatched bases: 7. This CDR3 spans 15 amino acids. CDR3 nucleotides: TGTGCCAGCAGTCCCGGGACAGGCGAGACCGGGGAGCTGTTTTTT. Translated, it gives CASSPGTGETGELFF.

CDR3 amino acids: CASSLVWGSEAFF. CDR3 nucleotide sequence: TGTGCCAGCAGCTTAGTTTGGGGGTCTGAAGCTTTCTTT. The chain carries TRBV7-8 and TRBJ1-1, with D maybe TRBD1 (5 bases). The CDR3 loop spans 13 amino acids. The germline V gene encodes CDR1 SGHVS and CDR2 FQNEAQ. Trimming took off 1 base at V and 6 bases at J, with 9 bases between the two ends.

This clonotype was observed a handful of times. V is TRBV11-2 and J is TRBJ2-3; D is ambiguous. The V end was cut by 6 bases, the J end by 3 bases, with 13 bases between. Looked up from germline, CDR1 is SGHAT and CDR2 is FQNNGV. This CDR3 contains 14 residues. The CDR3 sequence is CASSNGVRTDTQYF. The CDR3 bases are TGTGCCAGCAGTAATGGGGTGAGGACAGATACGCAGTATTTT.

This clonotype was observed a few times. This sequence joins TRBV20-1 and TRBJ2-7; 11 bases line up with TRBD1. V trimming: 2 bases; J trimming: 6 bases; junction bases outside the gene matches: 6. This CDR3 contains 14 residues. In germline, CDR1 is DFQATT, CDR2 SNEGSKA (reference sequence). The CDR3, as DNA: TGCAGTGCTAGACCATGGACAGGGGGCTTCGAGCAGTACTTC. Amino acids: CSARPWTGGFEQYF.

This clonotype was counted at least ten times. The chain carries TRBV6-2 or TRBV6-3 and TRBJ2-5, with 10 bases fitting TRBD2. CDR1 and CDR2 (germline): MNHEY, SVGEGT. The junction had 5 bases not matched to a gene; V was cut back by 5 bases and J by 2 bases. CDR3 length: 15 amino acids. For the CDR3, the DNA is TGTGCCAGCAGTCCGCTGACTAGCGGGCAAGAGACCCAGTACTTC. It specifies CASSPLTSGQETQYF.

Many counts were recorded for this clonotype. The J gene is TRBJ2-1, the V gene TRBV5-1; 8 bases fit TRBD2. Unmatched junction bases numbered 7, after V lost 4 bases and J lost 4 bases. Germline V gene lookup returns CDR1 SGHRS and CDR2 YFSETQ. CDR3 length: 15 amino acids. CDR3 amino acids: CASSSGGGQYNEQFF. CDR3 bases: TGCGCCAGCAGCAGCGGGGGAGGACAATACAATGAGCAGTTCTTC. The complete variable domain, with remaining parts taken from reference TRBV5-1 and TRBJ2-1, reads KAGVTQTPRYLIKTRGQQVTLSCSPISGHRSVSWYQQTPGQGLQFLFEYFSETQRNKGNFPGRFSGRQFSNSRSEMNVSTLELGDSALYLCASSSGGGQYNEQFFGPGTRLTVL.

This clonotype was seen many times. The V call is TRBV7-9, the J call TRBJ1-2; possibly TRBD1 for D (6 bases). V was shortened by 5 bases and J by 3 bases, with 16 bases between the two germline ends. Looked up from germline, CDR1 is SEHNR and CDR2 is FQNEAQ (reference sequence). The CDR3 is 15 amino acids. CDR3: CASSPPTGVYYGYTF. The DNA of the CDR3 is TGTGCCAGCAGCCCCCCGACAGGAGTGTACTATGGCTACACCTTC.

CDR3 residues: CSARDSGGAGNIQYF. The CDR3 nucleotides are TGCAGTGCTAGAGATAGCGGGGGGGCCGGGAACATTCAGTACTTC. The J gene is TRBJ2-4, the V gene TRBV20-1, with 11 positions matching TRBD2. The germline V gene encodes CDR1 DFQATT and CDR2 SNEGSKA (reference sequence). With V trimmed by 0 bases and J by 7 bases, 5 bases remained unmatched. CDR3 length: 15 residues.

Ten or more counts support this clonotype. The chain links TRBV5-4 to TRBJ1-1; possibly TRBD1 for D (6 bases). Trimming shortened V by 4 bases and J by 1 base, and 11 bases separated the two germline ends. CDR3 size: 14 residues. CDR1 is SGHNT and CDR2 is YYREEE in the germline V gene (reference sequence). The CDR3 loop reads CASSPRTENTEAFF. The CDR3, as DNA: TGTGCCAGCAGCCCGAGGACAGAGAACACTGAAGCTTTCTTT.

This clonotype was detected a few times. The V gene is TRBV4-1, the J gene TRBJ2-3; 10 bases match TRBD2. CDR3 length: 16 amino acids. CDR1 is MGHRA, CDR2 YSYEKL, per germline. V lost 4 bases, J lost 2 bases, and 6 bases stayed unmatched. The CDR3 is CASSRQGLAATDTQYF. The CDR3 nucleotides are TGCGCCAGCAGCCGACAAGGACTAGCGGCCACAGATACGCAGTATTTT.

This clonotype was found a few times. The chain joins TRBV30 to TRBJ1-3; D remains unclear. CDR3 size: 13 residues. Per germline, CDR1 GTSNPN and CDR2 SVGIG (reference sequence). Between the trimmed V and J ends, which lost 0 bases and 4 bases, there was a span of 7 bases. The CDR3 region has the DNA TGTGCCTGGAGTGTGAGCACAGGAAACACCATATATTTT. Protein sequence: CAWSVSTGNTIYF.